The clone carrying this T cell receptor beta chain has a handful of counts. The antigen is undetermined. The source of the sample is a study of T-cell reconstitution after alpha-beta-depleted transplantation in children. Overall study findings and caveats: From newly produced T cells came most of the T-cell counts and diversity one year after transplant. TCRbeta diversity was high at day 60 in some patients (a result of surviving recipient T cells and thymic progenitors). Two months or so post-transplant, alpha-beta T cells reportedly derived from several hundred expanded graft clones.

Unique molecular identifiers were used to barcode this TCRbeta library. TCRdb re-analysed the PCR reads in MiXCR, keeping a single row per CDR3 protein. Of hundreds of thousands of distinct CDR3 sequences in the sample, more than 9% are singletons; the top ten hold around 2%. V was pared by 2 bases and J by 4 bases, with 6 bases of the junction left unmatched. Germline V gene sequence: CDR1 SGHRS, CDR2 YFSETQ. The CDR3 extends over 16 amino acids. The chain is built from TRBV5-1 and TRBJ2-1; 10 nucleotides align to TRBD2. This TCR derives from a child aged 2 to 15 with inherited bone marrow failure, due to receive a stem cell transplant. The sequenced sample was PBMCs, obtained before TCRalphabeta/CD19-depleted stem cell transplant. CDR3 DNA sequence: TGCGCCAGCAGCTTAAGCGGGAGGGCCCGGTACAATGAGCAGTTCTTC. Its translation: CASSLSGRARYNEQFF.